One sample yielded the 18 T cell receptor beta chains listed below, sequenced in a study of blood T cell repertoires in COVID-19. Profiling relied on immunoSEQ multiplex PCR, and the TCRdb table lists in-frame clones only, not all of them. The profile shows approximately 200,000 clones, over 80% of them singletons. The sequencing input was peripheral blood. These receptors were obtained from a woman in her twenties or thirties with acute or convalescent COVID-19.

The genes are TRBV7-9 and TRBJ2-3; 7 nucleotides align to TRBD2. The CDR3 is 15 residues long. The V gene end was trimmed by 4 bases and the J gene end by 1 base; junction bases not matched to a gene: 5. CDR1 is SEHNR and CDR2 is FQNEAQ in the germline V gene (reference sequence). CDR3 in DNA: TGTGCCAGCAGCTCGACACTAGCGCGCACAGATACGCAGTATTTT. This sequence encodes CASSSTLARTDTQYF.

This chain connects TRBV11-2 to TRBJ2-7; 8 bases align to TRBD1. The CDR3 consists of 15 residues. Trimming removed 5 bases from V and 6 bases from J; junction bases left unmatched: 12. Germline-derived CDR1 and CDR2 are SGHAT and FQNNGV. The CDR3 DNA follows: TGTGCCAGCAGCACACACAGGGGGAACGACCCCGAGCAGTACTTC. The encoded protein is CASSTHRGNDPEQYF.

The V call is TRBV28, the J call TRBJ1-5; no definite D call. This CDR3 is built from 15 residues. Trimming removed 7 bases from V and 0 bases from J, with 13 bases in between. Germline CDR1 MDHEN, CDR2 SYDVKM. The chain's CDR3 is CASTSVGYSNQPQHF. DNA of the CDR3: TGTGCCAGCACAAGTGTCGGGTATAGCAATCAGCCCCAGCATTTT.

This chain joins TRBV7-8 and TRBJ1-1; tentatively, D is TRBD1 (6 bases). The CDR3 consists of 16 residues. V lost 7 bases and J 4 bases, leaving 22 bases between the germline ends. The germline gives CDR1 SGHVS, CDR2 FQNEAQ. Here the CDR3 DNA reads TGTGCCAGCATCCAAATGGGGGCGAGGTTTAGCACTGAAGCTTTCTTT. This translates into CASIQMGARFSTEAFF.

This sequence joins TRBV4-1 and TRBJ1-2; 11 bases map to TRBD1. After removal of 4 bases from V and 8 bases from J, the junction contained 12 bases not matched to a gene. Germline CDR1 is MGHRA and CDR2 is YSYEKL. CDR3 length: 16 amino acids. In DNA, the CDR3 is TGCGCCAGCAGCCCGGGACAGGGGGGTGCTTTCTGGGGCTACACCTTC. Translated, it gives CASSPGQGGAFWGYTF.

The chain recombines TRBV5-1 with TRBJ2-7; 7 nucleotides match TRBD2. This CDR3 spans 14 amino acids. CDR1 is SGHRS and CDR2 is YFSETQ in the germline V gene. Trimming at V came to 2 bases and at J to 4 bases, leaving 6 bases not matched to a gene. The CDR3 nucleotides read TGCGCCAGCAGCTTTGCGGGAGTAGCTTACGAGCAGTACTTC. Its translation: CASSFAGVAYEQYF.

Of note for this clone: Other DNA sequences in this sample translate to the same CDR3. The rearrangement uses TRBV11-3 and TRBJ1-1; D remains unclear. The CDR3 spans 13 residues. The germline V and J ends were trimmed by 2 bases and 5 bases, with 9 bases remaining between them. In germline, CDR1 is SGHNT, CDR2 YENEEA. CDR3 region: CASSLRRGTEAFF. The CDR3, as DNA: TGTGCCAGCAGCTTAAGGCGCGGGACTGAAGCTTTCTTT.

The V and J genes are TRBV9 and TRBJ2-5, with 8 bases matching TRBD2. V shed 0 bases and J 2 bases; nucleotides not matched to a gene: 9. The CDR3 runs 17 residues. Germline loops: CDR1 SGDLS, CDR2 YYNGEE. The CDR3 loop reads CASSVAGGVFGQETQYF. In DNA, the CDR3 is TGTGCCAGCAGCGTAGCGGGAGGGGTCTTCGGGCAAGAGACCCAGTACTTC.

The J gene is TRBJ2-1, the V gene TRBV9, with TRBD2 matching over 8 bases. CDR1 and CDR2 (germline): SGDLS, YYNGEE. V lost 1 base and J lost 7; bases outside the gene matches: 4. The CDR3 is 14 amino acids. The CDR3 DNA follows: TGTGCCAGCAGCGTACTAGCGGGTTGGAATGAGCAGTTCTTC. This codes for CASSVLAGWNEQFF.

The chain couples TRBV18 to TRBJ1-1; the match to TRBD1 covers 7 bases. With V trimmed by 3 bases and J by 6 bases, 10 bases remained unmatched. CDR1 KGHSH and CDR2 LQKENI come from the germline V gene. The CDR3 has 15 residues. The CDR3 here is CASSPKGAVIAEAFF. In DNA form, the CDR3 reads TGTGCCAGCTCACCCAAGGGGGCGGTTATCGCTGAAGCTTTCTTT.

This clone was seen just once. The same CDR3 is also encoded by other DNA sequences in this sample. V gene TRBV19 combines with J gene TRBJ1-1; maybe TRBD1 (5 bases). The CDR3 runs 14 residues. The V end was cut by 1 base, the J end by 4 bases, with 10 bases between. CDR1 and CDR2 (germline): LNHDA, SQIVND (reference sequence). CDR3 nucleotides: TGTGCCAGTAGTATAGGTTTGGGGGGCACTGAAGCTTTCTTT. Protein product: CASSIGLGGTEAFF. The entire variable domain, with the rest obtained from reference TRBV19 and TRBJ1-1, is as follows: DGGITQSPKYLFRKEGQNVTLSCEQNLNHDAMYWYRQDPGQGLRLIYYSQIVNDFQKGDIAEGYSVSREKKESFPLTVTSAQKNPTAFYLCASSIGLGGTEAFFGQGTRLTVV.

The chain recombines TRBV10-1 with TRBJ2-1; weak D call: TRBD2 (5 bases). V was shortened by 2 bases and J by 6 bases, with 17 bases between the two germline ends. This CDR3 has 16 amino acids. Germline CDR1 WNHNN, CDR2 SYGVQD (reference sequence). CDR3 amino acids: CASSEDPRGKINEQFF. The CDR3 DNA sequence: TGCGCCAGCAGTGAGGATCCCAGAGGGAAGATCAATGAGCAGTTCTTC.

This chain joins TRBV24-1 and TRBJ2-5; D possibly corresponds to TRBD1 (5 bases). Trimming left V 4 bases short and J 2 bases short, with 13 bases between. Germline values: CDR1 KGHDR, CDR2 SFDVKD. CDR3 length equals 15 residues. The CDR3 sequence is CATSEITRAQETQYF. Written as DNA, the CDR3 is TGTGCCACCAGTGAAATCACCAGGGCGCAAGAGACCCAGTACTTC.

The genes are TRBV5-6 and TRBJ1-1; 8 bases map to TRBD1. The germline V gene encodes CDR1 SGHDT and CDR2 YYEEEE. The V segment lost 4 bases and the J segment 5 bases; nucleotides outside the gene matches: 16. The CDR3 is 17 residues long. The CDR3 loop reads CASSEIFGQGEGTEAFF. DNA of the CDR3: TGTGCCAGCAGCGAAATCTTCGGACAGGGTGAGGGTACTGAAGCTTTCTTT.

There are a few counts of this clone. V usage is TRBV6-1 and J usage is TRBJ1-2; D call uncertain. In germline, CDR1 is MNHNS, CDR2 SASEGT. The CDR3 spans 15 residues. V lost 1 base and J lost 2, with 11 bases in between. The CDR3, as DNA: TGTGCCAGCAGTGAAGGCCCGGGAAACAACTATGGCTACACCTTC. Translating it yields CASSEGPGNNYGYTF.

The chain employs TRBV19 and TRBJ2-7, with 9 bases matching TRBD2. Germline CDR1 and CDR2: LNHDA and SQIVND (reference sequence). CDR3 size: 14 residues. The J segment lost 3 bases and the V segment lost 6 bases, leaving 6 bases of the junction unmatched. CDR3 DNA sequence: TGTGCCAGTAGCATCGATAGCGGGGGCTACGAGCAGTACTTC. Its translation: CASSIDSGGYEQYF.

V and J are TRBV6-5 and TRBJ1-2, with D perhaps TRBD1 (6 bases). This CDR3 is built from 14 residues. The V end lost 0 bases, the J end lost 4 bases, and 9 bases lay between the germline ends. Germline loops: CDR1 MNHEY, CDR2 SVGAGI. For the CDR3, the DNA is TGTGCCAGCAGTTACTCGAGGGGGACCTATGGCTACACCTTC. Amino acid sequence: CASSYSRGTYGYTF.

The chain has TRBV7-2 and TRBJ1-5, with 10 bases lining up with TRBD1. J gave up 9 bases and V 6 bases, and 5 bases lay outside the gene matches. Per the germline V gene, CDR1 is SGHTA and CDR2 is FQGNSA. The CDR3 is made up of 13 amino acids. CDR3 region: CASRDRDRGPQHF. The CDR3 region has the DNA TGTGCCAGCAGGGACCGGGACAGGGGGCCCCAGCATTTT. Combining the CDR3 with reference TRBV7-2 and TRBJ1-5 gives the whole variable domain GAGVSQSPSNKVTEKGKDVELRCDPISGHTALYWYRQSLGQGLEFLIYFQGNSAPDKSGLPSDRFSAERTGGSVSTLTIQRTQQEDSAVYLCASRDRDRGPQHFGDGTRLSIL.